The 12 T cell receptor beta chains below come from one sample, sequenced in a study of response to subunit inactivated influenza vaccine. Via MiXCR, TCRdb re-called the RT-PCR reads, giving one row per CDR3 protein. The sample records some 500,000 distinct CDR3 sequences, 10% to 15% being singletons. Source: PBMCs from blood, taken about 40 days after vaccination. The origin of the receptors is a middle-aged man who received an inactivated influenza vaccine.

This clonotype was detected ten times or more. The chain combines TRBV12-3 or TRBV12-4 with TRBJ2-1, with 7 bases aligning to TRBD2. V was clipped by 4 bases and J by 9 bases; unmatched bases: 6. The CDR3 has 13 amino acids. CDR3 loop: CASSSLRGTEQFF. The CDR3 bases are TGTGCCAGCAGTTCACTGCGGGGGACTGAGCAGTTCTTC.

The sample holds many counts of this clonotype. The V gene is TRBV10-3, the J gene TRBJ1-2, with no clear D. This CDR3 is built from 14 residues. Trimming left V 0 bases short and J 4 bases short, with 9 bases between. Germline CDR1 and CDR2: ENHRY and SYGVKD. The CDR3, as DNA: TGTGCCATCAGTGAGTCAGTCAGCCTCTATGGCTACACCTTC. Encoded protein: CAISESVSLYGYTF.

CDR3 in amino acids: CASSGRAMNQPQHF. The CDR3 DNA reads as TGTGCCAGCAGCGGCAGGGCCATGAATCAGCCCCAGCATTTT. The chain has TRBV5-5 and TRBJ1-5; D may be TRBD1 (5 bases). The CDR3 totals 14 residues. Trimming removed 4 bases from V and 4 bases from J, with 12 bases in between. Germline CDR1 reads SGHKS; CDR2 reads YYEKEE (reference sequence).

As regards this clonotype: One junction end disagrees with the germline gene, perhaps due to a read error. This chain joins TRBV7-9 and TRBJ2-3; D may match TRBD1 or TRBD2 (5 bases each). Germline assignment: CDR1 SEHNR and CDR2 FQNEAQ (reference sequence). CDR3 size: 14 residues. CDR3 nucleotide sequence: TGTGCCAACAGCCCTACGGGGCCTTCAGATACGCAGTATTTT. Translating it yields CANSPTGPSDTQYF.

The chain uses TRBV5-1 and TRBJ1-1; D is unclear. V dropped 1 base and J dropped 4 bases, with 11 bases sitting between them. The CDR3 has 14 amino acids. Germline CDR1 SGHRS, CDR2 YFSETQ. The CDR3 loop is CASSLNEAATEAFF. CDR3 bases: TGCGCCAGCAGCTTGAATGAGGCAGCCACTGAAGCTTTCTTT. Full variable domain (missing parts from reference TRBV5-1 and TRBJ1-1): KAGVTQTPRYLIKTRGQQVTLSCSPISGHRSVSWYQQTPGQGLQFLFEYFSETQRNKGNFPGRFSGRQFSNSRSEMNVSTLELGDSALYLCASSLNEAATEAFFGQGTRLTVV.

This sequence joins TRBV14 and TRBJ1-5; D ambiguous. Trimming took off 0 bases at V and 6 bases at J, with 6 bases between the two ends. CDR1 is SGHDN and CDR2 is FVKESK in the germline V gene. The CDR3 totals 13 residues. The DNA of the CDR3 is TGTGCCAGCAGCCAAGATTCGACTCAGCCCCAGCATTTT. It is translated as CASSQDSTQPQHF.

The chain employs TRBV19 and TRBJ2-3; 11 bases match TRBD1. With 4 bases clipped from V and 2 bases from J, the junction kept 5 bases outside the gene matches. This CDR3 comprises 16 residues. CDR1 and CDR2 from the germline V gene are LNHDA and SQIVND (reference sequence). CDR3 region: CASSTGTGGLTDTQYF. The CDR3, as DNA: TGTGCCAGTAGTACGGGGACAGGGGGTCTCACAGATACGCAGTATTTT.

The gene calls are TRBV29-1 and TRBJ2-5, with 12 bases that match TRBD2. Trimming at V came to 7 bases and at J to 4 bases, leaving 4 bases not matched to a gene. Germline V CDR1 and CDR2: SQVTM, ANQGSEA. CDR3 length: 13 residues. The CDR3 is CSGGGLAGETQYF. The CDR3 nucleotides read TGCAGCGGGGGGGGACTAGCGGGAGAGACCCAGTACTTC.

Points on this clonotype: One end of the junction varies from germline; a read error may be responsible. The chain uses TRBV29-1 and TRBJ2-5; no reliable D call. This CDR3 is 14 amino acids long. Germline CDR1 reads SQVTM; CDR2 reads ANQGSEA. The CDR3 nucleotides read TGCAGCGCATACGGTGCCTTACCCCAAAAGACCCAGTACTTC. This codes for CSAYGALPQKTQYF.

The sample holds a few counts of this clonotype. The chain combines TRBV20-1 with TRBJ2-1; 14 positions match TRBD2. V shed 0 bases, J shed 4 bases, and the junction held 8 bases outside the gene matches. CDR1 and CDR2 from the germline V gene are DFQATT and SNEGSKA (reference sequence). The CDR3 contains 18 residues. Here the CDR3 reads CSARDWGLAGDFYNEQFF. Written as DNA, the CDR3 is TGCAGTGCTAGAGATTGGGGACTAGCGGGAGATTTTTACAATGAGCAGTTCTTC.

V usage is TRBV2 and J usage is TRBJ1-4; D perhaps matches TRBD1 (6 bases). Germline V gene data show CDR1 as SNHLY and CDR2 as FYNNEI. The CDR3 contains 13 residues. With 7 bases removed from V and 8 bases from J, the gap between germline ends came to 14 bases. The CDR3 here is CASNDRRGEKLFF. CDR3 nucleotides: TGTGCCAGCAACGACAGGCGGGGAGAAAAACTGTTTTTT.

This chain uses TRBV6-2 or TRBV6-3 with TRBJ1-1; D uncertain. Looked up from germline, CDR1 is MNHEY and CDR2 is SVGEGT. The CDR3 consists of 16 residues. The V and J ends lost 0 bases and 0 bases respectively, with 11 bases between them. CDR3 amino acids: CASSYSGSPMNTEAFF. The CDR3 DNA reads as TGTGCCAGCAGTTACTCGGGCAGCCCCATGAACACTGAAGCTTTCTTT.